The source of this T cell receptor (beta chain) is a study of regulatory and conventional T cells in RAG deficiency. The sorted regulatory T cells were CD4+, CD25-high and CD127-low, with genomic DNA sequenced. Study-level points and caveats: Patient subsets had shorter CDR3s; Omenn Treg-Tconv overlap exceeded 90%. Other subsets showed 9.5 to 10-fold reductions, but Treg unique TCR beta sequences fell approximately 90-fold in these patients. Shannon entropy was markedly lower and Simpson indices higher in RAG-deficient patients than control T-cell subsets.

Notes on this clone: Its antigen is as yet unknown.

Using immunoSEQ multiplex PCR, the repertoire was profiled, and TCRdb retains in-frame clones only, with some absent. There are 8,000 to 10,000 clones in the sample; more than 80% occur only once, and 1.3% lies in the top ten. These data were also filed under a second study, of regulatory T cells. This second report adds: Primers: 52 TRBV forward and 13 TRBJ reverse. Regulatory T cells showed the strongest V-J pair restriction and V/J gene skewing among patient repertoires.

This clonotype was obtained from a human donor in good health. The sequencing sample was made of Tregs sorted from blood.

The CDR3 region is CAISGTTGGEIRDTQYF. The CDR3, as DNA: TGTGCCATCAGTGGCACGACAGGGGGCGAGATTAGAGATACGCAGTATTTT. The chain is built from TRBV10-3 and TRBJ2-3; TRBD1 matches 10 bases. This CDR3 contains 17 residues. The germline gives CDR1 ENHRY, CDR2 SYGVKD. The trim removed 4 bases at V and 5 bases at J, leaving 12 bases unmatched.